Listed below are T cell receptor beta chains from one sample, sequenced in a study of T cell changes during pregnancy in multiple sclerosis. The assay was immunoSEQ multiplex PCR, and TCRdb's table has in-frame clones only and misses some. The data show tens of thousands of clones, with 92% seen just once and roughly 2.8% held by the top ten. This specimen consisted of peripheral blood, obtained in the third trimester of pregnancy. The origin of the receptors is a female donor in good health, enrolled as a control in a pregnancy study. Both conserved end residues are part of each CDR3. A D gene is named only where the DNA matches it firmly. Not all rows give a size; the values are once, few, many and, for expanded clones, a class.

length	size	V	D	J	DNA	CDR3
16	-	TRBV12-2	-	TRBJ2-1	TGTGCAAGTCGCCCCCGGGTACTGTCAGTTTACAATGAGCAGTTCTTC	CASRPRVLSVYNEQFF
14	-	TRBV5-6	-	TRBJ1-5	TGTGCCAGCAGCTTGCAGGGCTTCAATCAGCCCCAGCATTTT	CASSLQGFNQPQHF
14	-	TRBV2	TRBD1	TRBJ1-2	TGTGCCAGCAGAGACAGGGGCCCTAACTATGGCTACACCTTC	CASRDRGPNYGYTF
16	-	TRBV27	TRBD1	TRBJ1-4	TGTGCCAGCAGCAGACAGGGTTTCGTGGGTAATGAAAAACTGTTTTTT	CASSRQGFVGNEKLFF
13	-	TRBV4-1	-	TRBJ2-1	TGCGCCAGCAGCCAAGATGAACGGGCGGGCCAGTTCTTC	CASSQDERAGQFF
14	-	TRBV4-2	TRBD2	TRBJ2-7	TGTGCCAGCAGCCATGGACTAGCGGGGTACGAGCAGTACTTC	CASSHGLAGYEQYF
14	-	TRBV6-1	-	TRBJ2-7	TGTGCCAGCAGTGTTGGAGTGTCTAGCTACGAGCAGTACTTC	CASSVGVSSYEQYF
16	-	TRBV27	-	TRBJ2-7	TGTGCCAGCAGTTTAACCGGTATGGCAGGGGCCTACGAGCAGTACTTC	CASSLTGMAGAYEQYF
15	-	TRBV4-1	-	TRBJ1-1	TGCGCCAGCAGCCAAGATCGGGGCAGGGGCACTGAAGCTTTCTTT	CASSQDRGRGTEAFF
15	-	TRBV5-6	-	TRBJ1-1	TGTGCCAGCAGCTGGAGAGCGGGGGCGCAAACTGAAGCTTTCTTT	CASSWRAGAQTEAFF
15	-	TRBV5-1	-	TRBJ2-3	TGCGCCAGCAGCTTGGTAACAGGCAACACAGATACGCAGTATTTT	CASSLVTGNTDTQYF
13	-	TRBV7-2	-	TRBJ2-5	TGTGCCAGCAGCTTAGGGGGGAGGGAGACCCAGTACTTC	CASSLGGRETQYF
16	once	TRBV19	TRBD1	TRBJ2-5	TGTGCCAGTAGTATAGTGGCTGGGACAGGTCAAGAGACCCAGTACTTC	CASSIVAGTGQETQYF
20	-	TRBV5-1	TRBD2	TRBJ2-1	TGCGCCAGCAGCTTGGTTGGGCTAGCGGGGGGGCAAGGGTCCTACAATGAGCAGTTCTTC	CASSLVGLAGGQGSYNEQFF
14	-	TRBV5-4	-	TRBJ2-3	TGTGCCAGCAGCTTCGGGGGAGTGTCAGATACGCAGTATTTT	CASSFGGVSDTQYF
15	-	TRBV9	TRBD2	TRBJ2-7	TGTGCCAGCAGCGTAGGGGATAGCGGGAGCTACGAGCAGTACTTC	CASSVGDSGSYEQYF
13	-	TRBV5-1	TRBD1	TRBJ1-2	TGCGCCAGCAGCTTGGAGGGGGCGTATGGCTACACCTTC	CASSLEGAYGYTF
16	-	TRBV18	-	TRBJ2-7	TGTGCCAGCTCACCACCGTCCCAGCGGAGCTCCTACGAGCAGTACTTC	CASSPPSQRSSYEQYF
14	-	TRBV27	-	TRBJ1-5	TGTGCCAGCACTTCTCTTTATAGCAATCAGCCCCAGCATTTT	CASTSLYSNQPQHF
16	-	TRBV7-3	TRBD2	TRBJ2-3	TGTGCCAGCAGCCCGCCCCTAGCGGGAGGTACAGATACGCAGTATTTT	CASSPPLAGGTDTQYF
16	once	TRBV6-6	TRBD2	TRBJ2-1	TGTGCCAGCAGTTACGGAGCGGGAGAGGGTTTAGATGAGCAGTTCTTC	CASSYGAGEGLDEQFF
17	-	TRBV11-2	TRBD1	TRBJ2-5	TGTGCCAGCAGCTTAGATGGACAGGGTGGGGGGCGACGGACCCAGTACTTC	CASSLDGQGGGRRTQYF
16	-	TRBV6-4	-	TRBJ2-3	TGTGCCAGCAGTGACTCTTTCCGGCAGGAGGGTAATACGCAGTATTTT	CASSDSFRQEGNTQYF
17	-	TRBV7-9	TRBD1	TRBJ1-3	TGTGCCAGCAGCCAATCCTACAGGGGGCGTGGAGGAAACACCATATATTTT	CASSQSYRGRGGNTIYF
13	-	TRBV6-4	-	TRBJ2-1	TGTGCCAGCAGTGACTCAGGGGTGAATGAGCAGTTCTTC	CASSDSGVNEQFF
16	-	TRBV4-1	TRBD1	TRBJ2-7	TGCGCCAGCAGCCCGAAGCCGGGACAGCGATCCTACGAGCAGTACTTC	CASSPKPGQRSYEQYF
15	-	TRBV6-4	-	TRBJ1-6	TGTGCCAGCAGTGCACTGGGGCAGGACGATTCACCCCTCCACTTT	CASSALGQDDSPLHF
15	-	TRBV4-2	-	TRBJ1-1	TGTGCCAGCAGCCAAGCTGCACAATCGTTTGATGAAGCTTTCTTT	CASSQAAQSFDEAFF
13	-	TRBV4-1	-	TRBJ1-2	TGCGCCAGCAGCCAAGCGGCAGCGTATGGCTACACCTTC	CASSQAAAYGYTF
14	-	TRBV10-3	TRBD2	TRBJ2-2	TGTGCCATCAAATCGAGCGGGAGGACCGGGGAGCTGTTTTTT	CAIKSSGRTGELFF
12	-	TRBV9	TRBD1	TRBJ2-5	TGTGCCAGCAGCTCGGACAGGAACGTACGGTACTTC	CASSSDRNVRYF
12	-	TRBV7-9	-	TRBJ1-2	TGTGCCAGCAGCTTGCGGGTTTATGGCTACACCTTC	CASSLRVYGYTF
15	-	TRBV11-3	TRBD2	TRBJ2-1	TGTGCCAGCAGCTCAGGACTAGCGGTTGGCAATGAGCAGTTCTTC	CASSSGLAVGNEQFF
15	-	TRBV7-2	-	TRBJ1-6	TGTGCCAGCAGCACCCTCTTGGGTCGGGGAACACCCCTCCACTTT	CASSTLLGRGTPLHF
13	once	TRBV5-1	-	TRBJ2-7	TGCGCCAGCAGCTTGACGGGGGGCGACGAGCAGTACTTC	CASSLTGGDEQYF
15	-	TRBV5-5	-	TRBJ1-2	TGTGCCAGCAGCTCGCCATCGGTTCAGGCTTATGGCTACACCTTC	CASSSPSVQAYGYTF
14	-	TRBV5-5	TRBD1	TRBJ2-5	TGTGCCAGCAGCTTGGGACAGGGGCGGGAGACCCAGTACTTC	CASSLGQGRETQYF
15	-	TRBV6-4	-	TRBJ1-6	TGTGCCAGCAGCGCCACAGGGAACGATAATTCACCCCTCCACTTT	CASSATGNDNSPLHF
17	-	TRBV11-3	TRBD2	TRBJ2-3	TGTGCCAGCAGCTTGAGACTAGCGGGCCCTAGCACAGATACGCAGTATTTT	CASSLRLAGPSTDTQYF
14	-	TRBV27	-	TRBJ2-1	TGTGCCAGCAGTTTATTGAGCTCCTACAATGAGCAGTTCTTC	CASSLLSSYNEQFF
18	-	TRBV7-9	TRBD2	TRBJ2-3	TGTGCCAGCAGCTTAGGGACCTCACTAGCGGGGGACACAGATACGCAGTATTTT	CASSLGTSLAGDTDTQYF
13	-	TRBV28	-	TRBJ2-4	TGTGCCAGCAGTTGGACTTCCGGGACATTTCAGTACTTC	CASSWTSGTFQYF
16	-	TRBV4-3	-	TRBJ2-7	TGCGCCAGCAGCCAAGCCACAGGGGGGGGCTCCTACGAGCAGTACTTC	CASSQATGGGSYEQYF
14	-	TRBV28	TRBD1	TRBJ1-1	TGTGCCAGCAGACCGGGACAGGGGGACACTGAAGCTTTCTTT	CASRPGQGDTEAFF